The sequence of this T cell receptor beta chain was determined in a study of shared clonotypes between healthy human individuals. Deep-level running was used for the assay. Over several immunoSEQ plates, each subset's genomic DNA was distributed in even portions. Generated by immunoSEQ multiplex PCR, the TCRdb table keeps only in-frame clones and is missing some. The sample has about 2 million clones; about 95% are singletons. Study results and limitations: Generation probabilities were higher for clonotypes shared across all four sorted-subset donors than for unshared ones.

CD45RO-negative, CCR7-positively selected cells formed the naive CD8 fraction, excluding terminally differentiated effector memory CD45RA+ cells. In the case of this clone: Its specificity is unknown.

From germline, CDR1 is SGHAT and CDR2 FQNNGV. V trimming: 5 bases; J trimming: 2 bases; junction bases outside the gene matches: 9. CDR3 size: 16 residues. The chain recombines TRBV11-2 with TRBJ2-3; 8 bases align to TRBD1. This receptor was taken from a man aged 18-30 years in good health. Sequencing used naive CD8+ T cells sorted from blood. This chain's CDR3 is CASSEGQGALTDTQYF. The DNA of the CDR3 is TGTGCCAGCAGCGAGGGGCAGGGGGCACTCACAGATACGCAGTATTTT.